These 4 T cell receptor beta chains were sequenced from one sample in a study of blood T cell repertoires in COVID-19. Assay: immunoSEQ multiplex PCR; the TCRdb copy retains only in-frame clones and omits some. The sample holds a few hundred thousand clones, 70% to 90% seen once. Sequencing was performed on peripheral blood. These TCRs come from a man between 18 and 35 years old with COVID-19, enrolled during active disease.

The genes are TRBV5-1 and TRBJ2-7; unclear D gene. Trimming pared 2 bases from V and 0 bases from J, leaving 9 bases between. Germline V lookup: CDR1 SGHRS, CDR2 YFSETQ. The CDR3 length is 14 residues. CDR3 protein: CASSFDGVSYEQYF. As DNA, the CDR3 is TGCGCCAGCAGCTTTGACGGAGTCTCCTACGAGCAGTACTTC.

This clone has only one observation. This chain uses TRBV7-9 with TRBJ1-2; D is possibly TRBD1 (6 bases). This CDR3 is 16 amino acids long. V lost 0 bases and J 4 bases, leaving 15 bases between the germline ends. Germline V CDR1 and CDR2: SEHNR, FQNEAQ (reference sequence). CDR3 in amino acids: CASSLASGQGIYGYTF. The CDR3 coding sequence is TGTGCCAGCAGCTTAGCGTCGGGTCAGGGGATCTATGGCTACACCTTC.

This chain uses TRBV19 with TRBJ1-1; tentatively, D is TRBD1 (5 bases). This CDR3 comprises 14 residues. V shed 6 bases and J shed 4 bases, with 15 bases lying between them. Looked up from germline, CDR1 is LNHDA and CDR2 is SQIVND (reference sequence). The CDR3 DNA follows: TGTGCCAGTAGCCTACAACAGGTCGGCACTGAAGCTTTCTTT. Translating gives CASSLQQVGTEAFF.

This clone was detected a few times. The chain is built from TRBV11-2 and TRBJ2-7; 9 bases fit TRBD2. V was clipped by 5 bases and J by 3 bases; unmatched bases: 2. Per the germline V gene, CDR1 is SGHAT and CDR2 is FQNNGV. The CDR3 is 13 amino acids. This chain's CDR3 is CASSPLAGYEQYF. For the CDR3, the DNA is TGTGCCAGCAGCCCACTAGCGGGCTACGAGCAGTACTTC. Full variable domain (remainder filled in from reference TRBV11-2 and TRBJ2-7): EAGVAQSPRYKIIEKRQSVAFWCNPISGHATLYWYQQILGQGPKLLIQFQNNGVVDDSQLPKDRFSAERLKGVDSTLKIQPAKLEDSAVYLCASSPLAGYEQYFGPGTRLTVT.